The entry that follows covers one TCR beta chain sequence. This clone was recorded once. The antigen it recognizes is unknown. No base qualities exist here, and no much larger clone lies one base off it. The entry originates in a study of T cell changes during pregnancy in multiple sclerosis (dated by TCRdb to about 2019). Concerning the study at large: The study examined how the T cell repertoire changed over the course of pregnancy in women with multiple sclerosis.

Libraries came from the immunoSEQ multiplex PCR assay. What TCRdb holds here is the immuneACCESS table cut down to in-frame rearrangements. Part of the clones is not present; checked against another copy, under half of the missing clones reflect an unresolved V gene, and the others are unexplained. This sample comprises about 49,000 clones, about 90% of them detected only once. Just over 5% of the sample is held by the ten biggest clonotypes. The TCR comes from a female donor in good health, enrolled as a control in a pregnancy study. The input for sequencing was peripheral blood, taken after pregnancy.

The DNA sequence is given as TGTGCCAGTCCCATAGCTGGGGCCAACGTCCTGACTTTC. This gives the protein CASPIAGANVLTF. Recombination connected TRBV6-7 to TRBJ2-6, with the D gene not clear enough to name. TRBV6-7 is given ORF status, its function remaining uncertain. The CDR3, cysteine through phenylalanine, is 13 amino acids long. Only the CDR3 part of the read is kept: 39 bases, read in frame from the first base. V is reduced by 9 bases and J by 2 bases, leaving a spacing of 8 bases between them.